Described below is a single T cell receptor (beta chain) sequence and its context. This clone was detected once. No cognate antigen has been identified for it. No base-level quality is on record; no much larger clone is a single base apart. At one collaborating source in Seattle, patients were enrolled during active infection and were followed longitudinally through the course of disease. Whole blood was collected in K2EDTA tubes by collaborating institutions according to the institutions' own protocols. Collaborator samples were shipped for TCRbeta analysis as frozen whole blood, isolated PBMCs, or DNA extracted from either sample type. This record belongs to a study of blood T cell repertoires in COVID-19 (TCRdb year 2020). Regarding the complete study: The collaborator samples originated in the United States, Italy and Spain and spanned the acute and convalescent phases of COVID-19. The material from the prospective study consisted of cDNA or gDNA derived from T cells, B-cell-depleted T cells, or PBMCs. Deeply sampled blood TCRbeta repertoires from subjects exposed to, actively infected with, or recovered from COVID-19 were included in the dataset. The repertoires were made available in a free public database intended to serve as a resource for research on the immune response to SARS-CoV-2. The samples were drawn from two sources: the first 160 participants of the ongoing ImmuneRACE study, and 1,200 or so subjects contributed by 6 global collaborators. Nearly every sample came with metadata listing a de-identified subject ID, COVID-19 status, age in years and sex. HLA class I and class II types, where available, came from metadata supplied by the sample provider rather than from assay-based typing. The investigation overall reported the following: The amount of clinical and demographic metadata varied by source and participant and was provided uncurated.

TCRbeta CDR3 regions were amplified from genomic DNA by means of the immunoSEQ Assay, a bias-controlled multiplex PCR. The original methods were these. Nucleated cell counts per sample were estimated from amplification of reference gene primers within the assay. To quantify the absolute abundance of each unique TCRbeta CDR3 rearrangement, sequence reads were collapsed and filtered. Productive Simpson clonality was computed per sample as the square root of Simpson's diversity index over productive rearrangements. This immuneACCESS table, as held by TCRdb, lists in-frame sequences with V and J called but not all clones. Of the missing ones, under half trace to an unresolved V gene in checked studies; the others have no known cause. Clone size and the V and J calls come from that table; the DNA yielded D and trimming. This sample is represented by 180,000 or so clones; approximately 80% of them were singletons. The ten most abundant clones make up 6.5% to 9% of the sample.

What was sequenced was peripheral blood. The TCR comes from a woman in her thirties or forties with COVID-19, enrolled during active disease.

Here is the DNA: TGTGCCAGCAGTTTAGTGTCAACGTACAATGAGCAGTTCTTC. Protein translation: CASSLVSTYNEQFF. This chain is built from TRBV9 and TRBJ2-1, with no reliable assignment of the D segment. There are 14 amino acids in the CDR3, from cysteine to phenylalanine inclusive. Here the CDR3 DNA is all that survives: 42 bases in frame from base 1. V drops 5 bases and J drops 4 bases, leaving 13 bases in between. CDR1 and CDR2 are read off the germline V gene as SGDLS and YYNGEE.